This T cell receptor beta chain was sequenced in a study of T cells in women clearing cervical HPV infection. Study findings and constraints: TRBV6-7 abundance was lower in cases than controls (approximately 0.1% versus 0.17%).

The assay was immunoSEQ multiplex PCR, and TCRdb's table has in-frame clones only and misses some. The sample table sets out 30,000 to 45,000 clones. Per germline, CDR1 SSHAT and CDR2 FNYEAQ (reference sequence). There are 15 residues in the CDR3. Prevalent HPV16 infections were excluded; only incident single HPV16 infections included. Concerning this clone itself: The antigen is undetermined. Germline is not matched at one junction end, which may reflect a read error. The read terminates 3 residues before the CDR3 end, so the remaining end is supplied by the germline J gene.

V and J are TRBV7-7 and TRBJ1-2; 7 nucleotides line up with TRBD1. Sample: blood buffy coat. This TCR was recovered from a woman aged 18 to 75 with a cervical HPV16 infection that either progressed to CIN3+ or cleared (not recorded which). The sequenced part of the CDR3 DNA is TGTGCTAGCAGCGCGGGCCAGGGGGAAACAGATACG. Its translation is CASSAGQGETDT. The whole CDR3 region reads CASSAGQGETDTYTF.